Reported below is one T cell receptor beta chain. This clone was recorded only once. Its antigen is unknown. No qualities accompany the bases; no much larger clone lies one base away. CDR3 length: 15 amino acids, cysteine to phenylalanine. The kept DNA is CDR3 alone, 45 bases in frame from the first base. Reading the germline V gene gives CDR1 SGHRS and CDR2 YFSETQ. The V end gives up 7 bases and the J end 1 base, leaving 3 bases in the junction not matched to a gene. The data originate from a study of blood T cell repertoires in COVID-19 (dated by TCRdb to about 2020). At the level of the whole study: Collaborator samples came from the United States, Italy and Spain and covered acute and convalescent phases of COVID-19. The repertoires were made available in a free public database intended to serve as a resource for research on the immune response to SARS-CoV-2. Sample metadata almost always included a de-identified subject ID, COVID-19 status, age in years and sex. The material from the prospective study consisted of cDNA or gDNA derived from T cells, B-cell-depleted T cells, or PBMCs. Where available, HLA class I and class II types were obtained from metadata supplied by the sample provider rather than from assay-based typing. Samples came from the ongoing ImmuneRACE study (first 160 participants) plus 1,254 subjects from 6 global collaborators. Deeply sampled blood TCRbeta repertoires from subjects exposed to, actively infected with, or recovered from COVID-19 were included in the dataset.

Whole blood was collected in K2EDTA tubes by collaborating institutions according to the institutions' own protocols. For TCRbeta analysis, collaborator samples were shipped as frozen whole blood, as isolated PBMCs, or as DNA extracted from either sample type. Findings and caveats that apply to the study as a whole: The amount of clinical and demographic metadata varied by source and participant and was provided uncurated.

The immunoSEQ Assay, a bias-controlled multiplex PCR, was used to amplify TCRbeta CDR3 regions from genomic DNA. Processing in the source paper ran as follows. The number of nucleated cells in each sample was estimated from the amplification of reference gene primers within the assay. To quantify the absolute abundance of each unique TCRbeta CDR3 rearrangement, sequence reads were collapsed and filtered. For each sample, productive Simpson clonality was calculated as the square root of Simpson's diversity index over productive rearrangements. The source is immuneACCESS, and TCRdb retained only in-frame sequences with V and J called. Part of the clones is not carried over; for the studies checked, unresolved V genes explain less than half of this, and the remainder is unexplained. Clonal size and the V and J genes are those of that table, whereas D and trimming came from the DNA. Within this sample are 120,000 to 150,000 clones, with roughly 80% of them counted one time only. About 39% of the sample is held by the ten biggest clonotypes.

This TCR was recovered from a human donor in a cohort sampled during active COVID-19. The chain links TRBV5-1 with TRBJ2-3; the junction holds 13 bases that match TRBD2. Sequenced material: peripheral blood. The nucleotides read TGCGCCAGCGGGACTAGCGGGGTCGGCACAGATACGCAGTATTTT. Its protein product is CASGTSGVGTDTQYF.